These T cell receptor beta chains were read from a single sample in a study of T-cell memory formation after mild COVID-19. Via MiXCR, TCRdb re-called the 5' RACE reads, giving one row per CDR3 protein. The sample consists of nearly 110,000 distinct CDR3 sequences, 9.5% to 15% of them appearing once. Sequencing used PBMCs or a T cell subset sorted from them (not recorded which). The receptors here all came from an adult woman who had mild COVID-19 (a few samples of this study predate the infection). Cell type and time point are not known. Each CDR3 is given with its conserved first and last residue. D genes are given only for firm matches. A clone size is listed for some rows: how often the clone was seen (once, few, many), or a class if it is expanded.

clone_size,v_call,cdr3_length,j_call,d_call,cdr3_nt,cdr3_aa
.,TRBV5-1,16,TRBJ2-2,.,TGCGCCAGCAGCTTGGGCCCCACCTTGAACACCGGGGAGCTGTTTTTT,CASSLGPTLNTGELFF
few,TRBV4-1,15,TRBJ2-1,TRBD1,TGCGCCAGCAGCCAAGATAGAGGGGGCCGAAATGAGCAGTTCTTC,CASSQDRGGRNEQFF
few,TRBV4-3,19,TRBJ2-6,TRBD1,TGCGCCAGCAGCTCTTCGACAGGGTCCGAATTCCTTGGGGCCAACGTCCTGACTTTC,CASSSSTGSEFLGANVLTF
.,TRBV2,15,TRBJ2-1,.,TGTGCCAGCAGAACCAGGGAGAGGGTCTACAATGAGCAGTTCTTC,CASRTRERVYNEQFF
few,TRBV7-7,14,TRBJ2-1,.,TGTGCTAGCAGCTTAGTGAGCGAGGGGAATGAGCAGTTCTTC,CASSLVSEGNEQFF
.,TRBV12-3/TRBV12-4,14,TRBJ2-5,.,TGTGCCAGCAGTACCCGGGACCCCGCCGAGACCCAGTACTTC,CASSTRDPAETQYF
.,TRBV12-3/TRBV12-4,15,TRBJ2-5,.,TGTGCCAGCAGTTTGGAGGGAAGAGTTCAAGAGACCCAGTACTTC,CASSLEGRVQETQYF
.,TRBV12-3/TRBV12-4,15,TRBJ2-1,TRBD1,TGTGCCAGCAGTTTCGGGCAGGGGGTGTACAATGAGCAGTTCTTC,CASSFGQGVYNEQFF
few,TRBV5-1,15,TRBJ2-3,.,TGCGCCAGCAGCTTTCGGCAGGGTAGCACAGATACGCAGTATTTT,CASSFRQGSTDTQYF
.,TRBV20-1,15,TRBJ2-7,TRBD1,TGCAGTGCTAGCCTGGACAGGGAGAGCTCCTACGAGCAGTACTTC,CSASLDRESSYEQYF
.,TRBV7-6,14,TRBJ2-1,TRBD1,TGTGCCAGCAGCTTATTGGGACAGAACAATGAGCAGTTCTTC,CASSLLGQNNEQFF
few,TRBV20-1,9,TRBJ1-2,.,TGCAGTGCTACAACAGGACACGGCTTC,CSATTGHGF
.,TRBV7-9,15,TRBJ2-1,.,TGTGCCAGCAACAACAGGGATGAGTCCTACAATGAGCAGTTCTTC,CASNNRDESYNEQFF
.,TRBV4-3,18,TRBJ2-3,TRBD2,TGCGCCAGCAGCCAATGGAAGACTAGCGGGATCGCAGCAGATACGCAGTATTTT,CASSQWKTSGIAADTQYF
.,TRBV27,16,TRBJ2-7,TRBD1,TGTGCCAGCAGTCTCGGGCTGGGACAGGGGAATGACGAGCAGTACTTC,CASSLGLGQGNDEQYF
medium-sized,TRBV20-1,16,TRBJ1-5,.,TGCAGTGCTAGGTCCAGGGGAGTTTATAGCAATCAGCCCCAGCATTTT,CSARSRGVYSNQPQHF
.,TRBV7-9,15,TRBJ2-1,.,TGTGCCAGCAGCTTAGACTTGGGGGCGAAGAATGAGCAGTTCTTC,CASSLDLGAKNEQFF
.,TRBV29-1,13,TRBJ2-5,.,TGCAGCGGGGGCGCACGATCGGCGGAGACCCAGTACTTC,CSGGARSAETQYF
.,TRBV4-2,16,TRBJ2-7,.,TGTGCCAGCAGCCAGGACGGGGCTCCCGTGTCCTACGAGCAGTACTTC,CASSQDGAPVSYEQYF
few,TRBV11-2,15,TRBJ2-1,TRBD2,TGTGCCAGCAGCGACCTAGCGGGAAAGAATAATGAGCAGTTCTTC,CASSDLAGKNNEQFF
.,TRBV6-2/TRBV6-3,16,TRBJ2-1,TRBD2,TGTGCCAGCAGTTCCCTTGGCGGGAGAACGTACAATGAGCAGTTCTTC,CASSSLGGRTYNEQFF
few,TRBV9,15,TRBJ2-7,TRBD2,TGTGCCAGCAGTCGACTAGCGGGAGGAGGGTACGAGCAGTACTTC,CASSRLAGGGYEQYF
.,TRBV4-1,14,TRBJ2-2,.,TGCGCCAGCAGCGAACTAGAAAACACCGGGGAGCTGTTTTTT,CASSELENTGELFF
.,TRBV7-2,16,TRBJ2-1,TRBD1,TGTGCCAGCAGCTTAGGCGAGGGGGCCGGATTAAAGGAGCAGTTCTTC,CASSLGEGAGLKEQFF
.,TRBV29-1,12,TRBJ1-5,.,TGCAGCGTTCGCGATAGCAATCAGCCCCAGCATTTT,CSVRDSNQPQHF
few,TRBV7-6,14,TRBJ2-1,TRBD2,TGTGCCAGCAGCGGGGGACTAGCGGGAAATGAGCAGTTCTTC,CASSGGLAGNEQFF
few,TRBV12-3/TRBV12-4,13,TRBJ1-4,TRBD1,TGTGCCAGCAGACCGGGACAGGGGGGAAAACTGTTTTTT,CASRPGQGGKLFF
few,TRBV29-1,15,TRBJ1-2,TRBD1,TGCAGCGTTGAAGATGTTTTGGACAGGGTGTATGGCTACACCTTC,CSVEDVLDRVYGYTF
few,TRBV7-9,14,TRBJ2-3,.,TGTGCCAGCAGCTTGACCCCTAGCACAGATACGCAGTATTTT,CASSLTPSTDTQYF
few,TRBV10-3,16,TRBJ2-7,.,TGTGCCATCAGTGATATTATGACAGGACCCTCGGGTGAGCAGTACTTC,CAISDIMTGPSGEQYF
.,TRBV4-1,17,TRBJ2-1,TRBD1,TGCGCCAGCAGCCAAGTTACAGGGGGTAACTCCTACAATGAGCAGTTCTTC,CASSQVTGGNSYNEQFF
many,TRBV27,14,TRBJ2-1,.,TGTGCCAGCAGTAAAACCCCTAGTGGGGATGAGCAGTTCTTC,CASSKTPSGDEQFF
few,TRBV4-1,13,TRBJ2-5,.,TGCGCCAGCAGCCAAATCGGGGGAGAGACCCAGTACTTC,CASSQIGGETQYF
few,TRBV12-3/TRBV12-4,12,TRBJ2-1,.,TGTGCCAGCAGCTGGTCCGGGTCCGAGCAGTTCTTC,CASSWSGSEQFF
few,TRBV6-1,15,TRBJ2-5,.,TGTGCCAGCAGTTCTGACGGTGGGGGTAGCGAGACCCAGTACTTC,CASSSDGGGSETQYF
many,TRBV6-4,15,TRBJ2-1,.,TGTGCCAGCAGTCCTCCCGGGAGTTCCTACAATGAGCAGTTCTTC,CASSPPGSSYNEQFF
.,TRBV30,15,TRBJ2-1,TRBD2,TGTGCCTGGACTGCCGGGACTAGCGGGAGTGATGAGCAGTTCTTC,CAWTAGTSGSDEQFF
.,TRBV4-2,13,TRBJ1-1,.,TGTGCCAGCAGCCACCCCTTGGGCACTGAAGCTTTCTTT,CASSHPLGTEAFF
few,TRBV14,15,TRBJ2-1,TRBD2,TGTGCCAGCAGCCATGGACTAGCGGGAGACAATGAGCAGTTCTTC,CASSHGLAGDNEQFF
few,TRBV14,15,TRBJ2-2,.,TGTGCCAGCAGCGCGAGGGACCCGATGAGCGGGGAGCTGTTTTTT,CASSARDPMSGELFF
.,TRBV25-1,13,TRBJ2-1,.,TGTGCCAGCAGCCTCGACAAGTACAATGAGCAGTTCTTC,CASSLDKYNEQFF
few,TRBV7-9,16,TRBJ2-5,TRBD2,TGTGCCAGCAGCTTAGAAGGGACTAGTTTCGGGGAGACCCAGTACTTC,CASSLEGTSFGETQYF
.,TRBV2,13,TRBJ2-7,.,TGTGCCAGCAGACCTTATGGGGGTTACGAGCAGTACTTC,CASRPYGGYEQYF
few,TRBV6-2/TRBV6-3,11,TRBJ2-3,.,TGTGCCAGCAGTTACCCTCCGACGCAGTATTTT,CASSYPPTQYF
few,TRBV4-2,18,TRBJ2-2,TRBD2,TGTGCCAGCAGCCAAGATCGAACGGGGGGGATTGGCTCCGGGGAGCTGTTTTTT,CASSQDRTGGIGSGELFF
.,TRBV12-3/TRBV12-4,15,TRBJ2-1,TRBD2,TGTGCCAGCAGTTTAGGAGCGGGGGCTGTAGATGAGCAGTTCTTC,CASSLGAGAVDEQFF
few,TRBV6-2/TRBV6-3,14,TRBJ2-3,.,TGTGCCACCAGCGGAACCAGTAGCACAGATACGCAGTATTTT,CATSGTSSTDTQYF
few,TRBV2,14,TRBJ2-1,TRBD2,TGTGCCAGCAGGCCGACTAGCGGGAGGATTGAGCAGTTCTTC,CASRPTSGRIEQFF
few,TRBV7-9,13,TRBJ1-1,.,TGTGCCACCCGGGTTGCGGTGAACACTGAAGCTTTCTTT,CATRVAVNTEAFF
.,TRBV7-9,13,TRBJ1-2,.,TGTGCCAGCAGCCAGACCAGGGAAAGAGGCTACACCTTC,CASSQTRERGYTF
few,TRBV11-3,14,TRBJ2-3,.,TGTGCCAGCAGCCCCCTAATTGGGGTCGATACGCAGTATTTT,CASSPLIGVDTQYF
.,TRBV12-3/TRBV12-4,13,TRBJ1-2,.,TGTGCCAGCAGCTCCTCGGGGGGGAATGGCTACACCTTC,CASSSSGGNGYTF
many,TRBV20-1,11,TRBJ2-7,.,TGCAGTGCTAGGGACTTCTACGAGCAGTACTTC,CSARDFYEQYF
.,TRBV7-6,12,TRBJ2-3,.,TGTACCAGCAGCGCAGTCACAGATACGCAGTATTTT,CTSSAVTDTQYF
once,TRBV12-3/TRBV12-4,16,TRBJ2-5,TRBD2,TGTGCCAGCAGTTTAGTGCCTAGCGGGGACAAGGAGAACCAGTACTTC,CASSLVPSGDKENQYF
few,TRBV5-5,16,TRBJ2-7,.,TGTGCCAGCAGCTCGACCCTGCTGGAACTGACCTCCGAGCAGTACTTC,CASSSTLLELTSEQYF
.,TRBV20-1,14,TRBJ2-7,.,TGCAGTGCTAGCGGGATCGATAGCTCCTACGAGCAGTACTTC,CSASGIDSSYEQYF
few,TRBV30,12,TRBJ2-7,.,TGTGCCTGGAGTCCTGGAACCTACGAGCAGTACTTC,CAWSPGTYEQYF